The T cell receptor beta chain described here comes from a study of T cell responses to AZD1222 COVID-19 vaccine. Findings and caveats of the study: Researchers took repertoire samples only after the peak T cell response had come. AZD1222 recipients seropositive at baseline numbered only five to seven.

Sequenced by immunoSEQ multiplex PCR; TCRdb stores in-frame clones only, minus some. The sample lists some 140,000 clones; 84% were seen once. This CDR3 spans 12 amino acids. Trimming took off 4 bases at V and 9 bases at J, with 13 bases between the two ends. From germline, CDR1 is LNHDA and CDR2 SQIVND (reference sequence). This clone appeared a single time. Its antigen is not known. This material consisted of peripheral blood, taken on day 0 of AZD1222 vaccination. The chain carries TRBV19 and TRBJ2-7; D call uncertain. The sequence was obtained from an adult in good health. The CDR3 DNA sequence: TGTGCCAGTAGTAGTATGGCCGAGCGGCAGTACTTC. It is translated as CASSSMAERQYF.